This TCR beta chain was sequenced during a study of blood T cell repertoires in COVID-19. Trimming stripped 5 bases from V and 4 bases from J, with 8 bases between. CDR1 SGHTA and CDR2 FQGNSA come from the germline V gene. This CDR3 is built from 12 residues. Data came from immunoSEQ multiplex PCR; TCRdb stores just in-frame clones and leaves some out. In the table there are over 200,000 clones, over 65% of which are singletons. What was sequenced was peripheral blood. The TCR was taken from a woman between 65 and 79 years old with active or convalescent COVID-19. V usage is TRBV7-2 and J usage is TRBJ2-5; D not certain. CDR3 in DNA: TGTGCCAGCAGCCCCGTAGTAGAGACCCAGTACTTC. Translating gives CASSPVVETQYF.